A single sample is the source of the 27 T cell receptor beta chains below, sequenced in a study of blood T cell repertoires in COVID-19. Only in-frame clones appear in the TCRdb table, and some are missing; sequencing was by immunoSEQ multiplex PCR. Of some 100,000 clones detected, just under 95% appear once; the ten largest clones hold around 5.7%. Specimen: peripheral blood. These receptors originate from a man aged 70 or older with acute or convalescent COVID-19.

CDR3 region: CASSLPIPQSSTNEKLFF. The DNA for the CDR3 is TGTGCCAGCAGTTTACCCATCCCCCAATCGAGCACTAATGAAAAACTGTTTTTT. V usage is TRBV27 and J usage is TRBJ1-4; D call uncertain. CDR3 length: 18 amino acids. Germline V CDR1 and CDR2: MNHEY, SMNVEV (reference sequence). V was shortened by 2 bases and J by 2 bases, with 18 bases between the two germline ends.

The chain carries TRBV20-1 and TRBJ2-7; a possible D gene is TRBD1 (5 bases). V lost 3 bases to trimming and J lost 3 bases, with 9 bases between them. Germline V CDR1 and CDR2: DFQATT, SNEGSKA (reference sequence). CDR3 length: 12 amino acids. CDR3 sequence reads: CSASRQGYEQYF. CDR3 DNA: TGCAGTGCTAGTCGGCAGGGCTACGAGCAGTACTTC.

The rearrangement links TRBV20-1 to TRBJ2-3; 10 nucleotides align to TRBD2. The CDR3 contains 14 residues. Germline CDR1 reads DFQATT; CDR2 reads SNEGSKA (reference sequence). The junction had 3 bases not matched to a gene; V was cut back by 3 bases and J by 3 bases. The CDR3 spells CSASPSGSTDTQYF. CDR3 coding DNA: TGCAGTGCTAGTCCTAGCGGGAGTACAGATACGCAGTATTTT.

This clone was seen only once. V and J are TRBV30 and TRBJ1-6; D might be TRBD1 (5 bases). The CDR3 contains 12 residues. Trimming left V 7 bases short and J 9 bases short, with 13 bases between. Germline V gene data show CDR1 as GTSNPN and CDR2 as SVGIG (reference sequence). DNA of the CDR3: TGTGCCTTTAGGAAGGGGTCTTCACCCCTCCACTTT. Protein: CAFRKGSSPLHF.

V and J are TRBV24-1 and TRBJ2-3; D might be TRBD1 (5 bases). The CDR3 runs to 15 residues. In germline, CDR1 is KGHDR, CDR2 SFDVKD. Trimming left V 2 bases short and J 4 bases short, with 12 bases between. The CDR3 is CATSDYNQGSDTQYF. CDR3 sequence (DNA): TGTGCCACCAGTGATTATAACCAGGGTTCAGATACGCAGTATTTT.

The chain joins TRBV5-1 to TRBJ2-3; 7 bases agree with TRBD2. Trimming at V came to 4 bases and at J to 1 base, leaving 0 bases not matched to a gene. Germline CDR1 SGHRS, CDR2 YFSETQ. The CDR3 extends over 13 amino acids. CDR3 DNA: TGCGCCAGCAGCGCGGGAGGCACAGATACGCAGTATTTT. Translation gives CASSAGGTDTQYF.

The chain recombines TRBV12-3 or TRBV12-4 with TRBJ2-7; weak D call: TRBD1 (6 bases). V was clipped by 7 bases and J by 3 bases, with 13 bases between them. The CDR3 runs to 13 residues. CDR3: CASTDRLHYEQYF. CDR3 nucleotide sequence: TGTGCCAGCACCGACAGGCTCCACTACGAGCAGTACTTC.

The chain recombines TRBV6-5 with TRBJ2-5; D is unclear. Germline assignment: CDR1 MNHEY and CDR2 SVGAGI. This CDR3 contains 14 residues. The V gene lost 2 bases and the J gene lost 2 bases, with 9 bases spanning the gap. The CDR3 loop reads CASSYREDQETQYF. CDR3 DNA: TGTGCCAGCAGTTACCGAGAGGATCAAGAGACCCAGTACTTC.

This clone came up once. The genes are TRBV11-2 and TRBJ2-7; TRBD1 matches 10 bases. In germline, CDR1 is SGHAT, CDR2 FQNNGV. The CDR3 length is 15 residues. Trimming took 2 bases from V and 2 from J; bases not matched to a gene: 3. In DNA, the CDR3 is TGTGCCAGCAGCTTATTCGGGACAGGGGCCTACGAGCAGTACTTC. Amino acids: CASSLFGTGAYEQYF.

This clone was counted once. The chain links TRBV2 to TRBJ1-2; D is possibly TRBD1 (6 bases). Trimming shortened V by 7 bases and J by 8 bases, and 23 bases separated the two germline ends. Germline V gives CDR1 SNHLY, CDR2 FYNNEI. The CDR3 runs to 15 residues. The CDR3 spells CASTSRPQTGGGYTF. In DNA, the CDR3 is TGTGCCAGCACCTCCCGGCCGCAGACGGGGGGCGGCTACACCTTC.

The chain is built from TRBV5-1 and TRBJ2-7; 14 bases are shared with TRBD2. Trimming cost V 4 bases and J 6 bases; bases outside gene matches: 6. CDR1 SGHRS and CDR2 YFSETQ come from the germline V gene. The CDR3 totals 15 residues. Here the CDR3 DNA reads TGCGCCAGCAGCACGGGGACTAGCGGGAGATTCGAGCAGTACTTC. This translates into CASSTGTSGRFEQYF.

This clone was detected once. The J gene is TRBJ1-1, the V gene TRBV6-5; D not certain. The CDR3 is made up of 13 amino acids. The germline V gene has CDR1 MNHEY and CDR2 SVGAGI. Between the trimmed V and J ends, which lost 5 bases and 2 bases, there was a span of 9 bases. CDR3 in amino acids: CASSTPENTEAFF. CDR3 bases: TGTGCCAGCAGTACGCCAGAAAACACTGAAGCTTTCTTT.

The gene calls are TRBV6-6 and TRBJ2-2, with D perhaps matching TRBD2 (7 bases). Germline CDR1 MNHNY, CDR2 SVGAGI (reference sequence). The CDR3 loop spans 15 amino acids. V lost 2 bases, J lost 9 bases, and 16 bases lay in between. In DNA, the CDR3 is TGTGCCAGCAGTTACAATTGGGGGGGGGCCTGGGAGCTGTTTTTT. As protein: CASSYNWGGAWELFF.

The chain couples TRBV7-9 to TRBJ2-7, with TRBD1 matching over 7 bases. The trim removed 2 bases at V and 3 bases at J, leaving 10 bases unmatched. The length of the CDR3 is 16 residues. Germline lookup yields CDR1 SEHNR and CDR2 FQNEAQ (reference sequence). CDR3 region: CASSLYKGTDRYEQYF. CDR3 DNA: TGTGCCAGCAGCTTATACAAGGGGACAGATCGCTACGAGCAGTACTTC.

The V call is TRBV6-5, the J call TRBJ1-4; D may be TRBD1 (6 bases). V shed 6 bases and J shed 8 bases, with 16 bases lying between them. The CDR3 sequence is 14 residues long. Germline CDR1 MNHEY, CDR2 SVGAGI. The CDR3 spells CASRPGDTYEKLFF. The DNA of the CDR3 is TGTGCCAGCAGGCCCGGGGACACGTACGAAAAACTGTTTTTT.

The chain couples TRBV28 to TRBJ1-4, with D possibly TRBD1 on 6 matching bases. The V end was cut by 2 bases, the J end by 7 bases, with 11 bases between. CDR1 and CDR2 from the germline V gene are MDHEN and SYDVKM. The CDR3 totals 14 residues. The CDR3 loop is CASSLQGISEKLFF. CDR3 DNA sequence: TGTGCCAGCAGTTTACAGGGGATAAGTGAAAAACTGTTTTTT.

This clone showed up just a few times. The chain's CDR3 is CASSFGRLEPQHF. The DNA of the CDR3 is TGTGCCAGCAGTTTCGGGAGATTGGAGCCCCAGCATTTT. The J gene is TRBJ1-5, the V gene TRBV27; D gene uncertain. V shed 3 bases and J shed 8 bases, with 11 bases lying between them. The length of the CDR3 is 13 residues. CDR1 is MNHEY and CDR2 is SMNVEV in the germline V gene (reference sequence).

A single count supports this clone. The chain joins TRBV7-8 to TRBJ1-5; 9 bases line up with TRBD1. There are 17 residues in the CDR3. The V gene end was trimmed by 1 base and the J gene end by 3 bases; junction bases not matched to a gene: 7. Germline CDR1 reads SGHVS; CDR2 reads FQNEAQ. In DNA form, the CDR3 reads TGTGCCAGCAGCTTAGGGCGGGACAGGGCCTCCAATCAGCCCCAGCATTTT. As protein: CASSLGRDRASNQPQHF.

V is TRBV5-1 and J is TRBJ2-5; 8 bases are shared with TRBD1. Per the germline V gene, CDR1 is SGHRS and CDR2 is YFSETQ. The CDR3 length is 14 residues. Trimming took 4 bases from V and 5 from J; bases not matched to a gene: 7. Here the CDR3 DNA reads TGCGCCAGCAGCCACGGACAGGGTGGGGAGACCCAGTACTTC. Translating it yields CASSHGQGGETQYF. The full variable domain, rest sourced from reference TRBV5-1 and TRBJ2-5, is KAGVTQTPRYLIKTRGQQVTLSCSPISGHRSVSWYQQTPGQGLQFLFEYFSETQRNKGNFPGRFSGRQFSNSRSEMNVSTLELGDSALYLCASSHGQGGETQYFGPGTRLLVL.

This chain links TRBV5-4 with TRBJ1-1; 7 bases map to TRBD1. V was clipped by 4 bases and J by 5 bases; unmatched bases: 5. Per germline, CDR1 SGHNT and CDR2 YYREEE (reference sequence). The CDR3 length is 13 residues. In DNA form, the CDR3 reads TGTGCCAGCAGCCGACAGGGATGGACTGAAGCTTTCTTT. Translating gives CASSRQGWTEAFF.

V usage is TRBV14 and J usage is TRBJ1-4; weak D call: TRBD1 (5 bases). Trimming took off 1 base at V and 11 bases at J, with 17 bases between the two ends. CDR1 is SGHDN, CDR2 FVKESK, per germline. This CDR3 is built from 15 residues. The CDR3 here is CASSQVHTGGVKLFF. The CDR3 nucleotides are TGTGCCAGCAGCCAAGTCCACACGGGGGGTGTTAAACTGTTTTTT. Together with reference TRBV14 and TRBJ1-4, the CDR3 gives the full variable domain: EAGVTQFPSHSVIEKGQTVTLRCDPISGHDNLYWYRRVMGKEIKFLLHFVKESKQDESGMPNNRFLAERTGGTYSTLKVQPAELEDSGVYFCASSQVHTGGVKLFFGSGTQLSVL.

The gene calls are TRBV6-5 and TRBJ2-7, with a possible D match to TRBD2 (6 bases). CDR3 size: 16 residues. V gave up 0 bases and J gave up 0 bases, with 12 bases separating them. CDR1 is MNHEY, CDR2 SVGAGI, per germline. CDR3 region: CASSYSSGGSSYEQYF. The CDR3 DNA reads as TGTGCCAGCAGTTACTCTAGTGGGGGGAGCTCCTACGAGCAGTACTTC.

The chain is built from TRBV6-6 and TRBJ2-7; D possibly corresponds to TRBD2 (7 bases). V was trimmed by 5 bases and J by 7 bases, leaving 21 bases between them. This CDR3 is built from 15 residues. Germline CDR1 is MNHNY and CDR2 is SVGAGI (reference sequence). The CDR3 region has the DNA TGTGCCAGCAGTCCACGCCTCGGGGGGCGTGGGGAGCAGTACTTC. Its translation is CASSPRLGGRGEQYF.

There are a few counts of this clone. The chain uses TRBV7-9 and TRBJ2-2; maybe TRBD1 (6 bases). The germline V and J ends were trimmed by 1 base and 7 bases, with 7 bases remaining between them. There are 13 residues in the CDR3. Germline V gives CDR1 SEHNR, CDR2 FQNEAQ (reference sequence). DNA for the CDR3: TGTGCCAGCAGCTTAGGCAGGGGCGGGGAGCTGTTTTTT. Translated: CASSLGRGGELFF.

The rearrangement links TRBV5-1 to TRBJ2-1; 11 bases agree with TRBD2. The J segment lost 6 bases and the V segment lost 6 bases, leaving 5 bases of the junction unmatched. This CDR3 is built from 14 residues. The V gene's germline CDR1 is SGHRS and CDR2 YFSETQ. The CDR3 nucleotides read TGCGCCAGCACCTTAGCGGGAGGGGGCAATGAGCAGTTCTTC. It is translated as CASTLAGGGNEQFF.

V is TRBV6-6 and J is TRBJ2-3; D gene ambiguous. This CDR3 has 11 residues. Germline V gene lookup returns CDR1 MNHNY and CDR2 SVGAGI (reference sequence). V was clipped by 6 bases and J by 3 bases, with 4 bases between them. The CDR3 DNA is TGTGCCAGCAGCAGTACAGATACGCAGTATTTT. The encoded protein is CASSSTDTQYF.

The chain recombines TRBV11-2 with TRBJ1-2, with D unclear. Germline V lookup: CDR1 SGHAT, CDR2 FQNNGV. The CDR3 loop spans 13 amino acids. Trimming removed 0 bases from V and 8 bases from J, with 10 bases in between. The CDR3 DNA reads TGTGCCAGCAGCTTAGATAATTCAGGAGGCTACACCTTC. Protein sequence: CASSLDNSGGYTF. Combining the CDR3 with reference TRBV11-2 and TRBJ1-2 gives the whole variable domain EAGVAQSPRYKIIEKRQSVAFWCNPISGHATLYWYQQILGQGPKLLIQFQNNGVVDDSQLPKDRFSAERLKGVDSTLKIQPAKLEDSAVYLCASSLDNSGGYTFGSGTRLTVV.